This entry describes one T cell receptor beta chain. A second roughly 7 to 11 cycle PCR used barcoded and J-beta primers. TCRdb re-called the 5' RACE reads through MiXCR, storing one row per CDR3 protein. Altogether fewer than 900,000 distinct CDR3 sequences are present, 49% being singletons, with the ten largest covering around a third. The V gene end was trimmed by 6 bases and the J gene end by 5 bases; junction bases not matched to a gene: 9. CDR1 is MNHNS and CDR2 is SASEGT in the germline V gene. The CDR3 length is 14 residues. This sample stems from a study of blood T cells in healthy people across ages.

The gene calls are TRBV6-1 and TRBJ1-1, with 7 bases aligning to TRBD1. The source material was blood. This clonotype was obtained from a woman aged 55-69 years in good health. The CDR3 DNA is TGTGCCAGCAGCCGGGCAGGGGGTATGACTGAAGCTTTCTTT. Its protein is CASSRAGGMTEAFF.